Presented here are 3 T cell receptor beta chains from one specimen sequenced in a study of OX40 agonist ivuxolimab in advanced cancers. The assay was immunoSEQ multiplex PCR, and TCRdb's table has in-frame clones only and misses some. This sample has some 58,000 clones; approximately 86% occur once, and the top ten carry roughly an eighth. This sample comprised CD4+ or CD8+ T cells sorted from blood, obtained in a trial of the OX40 agonist ivuxolimab. The receptor source for this set is an adult with an advanced solid tumor such as melanoma, head and neck, liver or kidney cancer.

The gene calls are TRBV5-8 and TRBJ2-7; 7 bases map to TRBD1. The V gene's germline CDR1 is SGHTS and CDR2 YDEGEE. The CDR3 is 14 residues long. Trimming took 2 bases from V and 6 from J; bases not matched to a gene: 8. This CDR3 reads CASSLKGARREQYF. The CDR3 nucleotides read TGTGCCAGCAGCTTAAAGGGGGCGCGTCGCGAGCAGTACTTC. Together with reference TRBV5-8 and TRBJ2-7, the CDR3 gives the full variable domain: EAGVTQSPTHLIKTRGQQATLRCSPISGHTSVYWYQQALGLGLQFLLWYDEGEERNRGNFPPRFSGRQFPNYSSELNVNALELEDSALYLCASSLKGARREQYFGPGTRLTVT.

This clone occurred a few times. This chain links TRBV18 with TRBJ2-7, with D possibly being TRBD1 or TRBD2 (5 bases each). Trimming left V 6 bases short and J 0 bases short, with 18 bases between. The CDR3 loop spans 16 amino acids. The V gene's germline CDR1 is KGHSH and CDR2 LQKENI. In DNA form, the CDR3 reads TGTGCCAGCTCCCCTAGAGGGGCGTCCACCTCCTACGAGCAGTACTTC. It translates to CASSPRGASTSYEQYF.

The CDR3 DNA is TGTGCCAGCAGCCAACTAGCGGGAGCCCGCAATGAGCAGTTCTTC. Amino acid sequence: CASSQLAGARNEQFF. The rearrangement links TRBV7-9 to TRBJ2-1, with 11 bases matching TRBD2. The V gene end was trimmed by 5 bases and the J gene end by 6 bases; junction bases not matched to a gene: 6. The germline V gene has CDR1 SEHNR and CDR2 FQNEAQ (reference sequence). The CDR3 covers 15 residues.